The 14 T cell receptor beta chains listed next were all sequenced from one sample in a study of PD-1 and CTLA-4 blockade in melanoma. Sequencing was performed with immunoSEQ multiplex PCR; in TCRdb, only in-frame clones are kept and a portion is missing. The profile shows roughly 30,000 clones, about nine tenths of them singletons. Sequences were derived from CD8+ T cells from peripheral blood, sampled from a patient given anti-PD-1 treatment. The receptors derive from a human donor with melanoma.

The chain joins TRBV12-3 or TRBV12-4 to TRBJ2-2, with D uncertain. V lost 6 bases, J lost 1 base, and 6 bases lay in between. This CDR3 has 13 amino acids. CDR3 nucleotides: TGTGCCAGCAGGGCCCAGAACACCGGGGAGCTGTTTTTT. Its translation: CASRAQNTGELFF.

The V and J genes are TRBV6-1 and TRBJ1-2, with D unresolved. CDR1 and CDR2 (germline): MNHNS, SASEGT. The ends were cut back, 2 bases at V and 0 bases at J, with 7 bases in the middle. CDR3 length: 14 residues. DNA for the CDR3: TGTGCCAGCAGTGAACTGGGGTCTAACTATGGCTACACCTTC. Translating it yields CASSELGSNYGYTF.

CDR3 sequence (DNA): TGTGCCAGCAGTGAAGCCAACGGACTTATCTATGGCTACACCTTC. Protein product: CASSEANGLIYGYTF. The chain combines TRBV2 with TRBJ1-2, with D unresolved. CDR3 length: 15 amino acids. In germline, CDR1 is SNHLY, CDR2 FYNNEI. Trimming shortened V by 0 bases and J by 4 bases, and 12 bases separated the two germline ends.

This sequence joins TRBV6-2 or TRBV6-3 and TRBJ2-1, with 8 bases fitting TRBD2. The CDR3 loop spans 17 amino acids. J lost 1 base, V lost 2 bases, and 7 bases had no gene match. CDR1 and CDR2 from the germline V gene are MNHEY and SVGEGT. The CDR3 reads CASSYRGGLESYNEQFF. The CDR3, as DNA: TGTGCCAGCAGTTACAGGGGGGGACTAGAATCCTACAATGAGCAGTTCTTC.

This clone has more than one count but fewer than ten. This chain links TRBV9 with TRBJ2-2; tentatively, D is TRBD2 (6 bases). The germline gives CDR1 SGDLS, CDR2 YYNGEE. V was trimmed by 4 bases and J by 8 bases, leaving 9 bases between them. The CDR3 spans 12 residues. CDR3 nucleotides: TGTGCCAGCAGCCTGGAGGGTGGGGAGCTGTTTTTT. Translating it yields CASSLEGGELFF.

This clone was recorded once. The CDR3 region is CASSLIGTVTEAFF. In DNA form, the CDR3 reads TGTGCCAGCAGTTTGATCGGGACAGTCACTGAAGCTTTCTTT. V and J are TRBV27 and TRBJ1-1; 7 positions agree with TRBD1. The CDR3 sequence is 14 residues long. J lost 4 bases, V lost 3 bases, and 5 bases had no gene match. CDR1 is MNHEY and CDR2 is SMNVEV in the germline V gene (reference sequence).

The chain employs TRBV9 and TRBJ1-2; no clear D. The CDR3 totals 10 residues. V lost 6 bases and J 6 bases, leaving 6 bases between the germline ends. Looked up from germline, CDR1 is SGDLS and CDR2 is YYNGEE. The CDR3, as DNA: TGTGCCAGCACGGGAGATGGCTACACCTTC. Encoded protein: CASTGDGYTF.

This clone was detected a few times. The rearrangement links TRBV7-3 to TRBJ1-1; no firm D call. The CDR3 consists of 15 residues. The germline gives CDR1 SGHTA, CDR2 FQGTGA. V gave up 0 bases and J gave up 5 bases, with 13 bases separating them. CDR3 loop: CASSLTLGRETEAFF. CDR3 nucleotide sequence: TGTGCCAGCAGCTTAACCCTGGGGAGGGAAACTGAAGCTTTCTTT.

This sequence joins TRBV27 and TRBJ2-7; D not certain. Trimming shortened V by 3 bases and J by 0 bases, and 9 bases separated the two germline ends. The CDR3 has 14 residues. The germline CDR1 and CDR2 sequences are MNHEY and SMNVEV (reference sequence). DNA for the CDR3: TGTGCCAGCAGTTTGGTTTGGAGCTCCTACGAGCAGTACTTC. Amino acids: CASSLVWSSYEQYF.

V is TRBV9 and J is TRBJ2-3, with D possibly being TRBD2 (5 bases). The germline V gene has CDR1 SGDLS and CDR2 YYNGEE. This CDR3 is 15 amino acids long. Trimming left V 3 bases short and J 2 bases short, with 13 bases between. CDR3 in amino acids: CASSASLADTDTQYF. The CDR3 DNA reads TGTGCCAGCAGCGCGTCTCTAGCCGACACAGATACGCAGTATTTT.

The gene calls are TRBV6-1 and TRBJ1-1; D might be TRBD1 (6 bases). Germline lookup yields CDR1 MNHNS and CDR2 SASEGT. This CDR3 comprises 13 residues. V was trimmed by 3 bases and J by 1 base, leaving 6 bases between them. This CDR3 reads CASSDRGNTEAFF. CDR3 DNA sequence: TGTGCCAGCAGTGACAGGGGGAACACTGAAGCTTTCTTT.

This chain connects TRBV28 to TRBJ2-7; a possible D gene is TRBD2 (6 bases). Germline lookup yields CDR1 MDHEN and CDR2 SYDVKM. This CDR3 has 13 amino acids. With 4 bases removed from V and 7 bases from J, the gap between germline ends came to 14 bases. The CDR3 region is CASSWGDVGEQYF. DNA of the CDR3: TGTGCCAGCAGTTGGGGGGACGTGGGGGAGCAGTACTTC. Complete variable domain (other parts from reference TRBV28 and TRBJ2-7): DVKVTQSSRYLVKRTGEKVFLECVQDMDHENMFWYRQDPGLGLRLIYFSYDVKMKEKGDIPEGYSVSREKKERFSLILESASTNQTSMYLCASSWGDVGEQYFGPGTRLTVT.

The chain links TRBV28 to TRBJ2-7; 8 bases are shared with TRBD1. The CDR3 is made up of 13 amino acids. The germline V gene encodes CDR1 MDHEN and CDR2 SYDVKM. Trimming took 8 bases from V and 0 from J; bases not matched to a gene: 3. This CDR3 is CASGTGISYEQYF. CDR3 DNA sequence: TGTGCCAGCGGGACAGGCATCTCCTACGAGCAGTACTTC.

V usage is TRBV11-3 and J usage is TRBJ2-3; 12 nucleotides agree with TRBD2. Germline CDR1 reads SGHNT; CDR2 reads YENEEA. V was pared by 4 bases and J by 5 bases, with 4 bases of the junction left unmatched. There are 15 residues in the CDR3. Written as DNA, the CDR3 is TGTGCCAGCAGCTCCCGACTAGCGGGGGAAGATACGCAGTATTTT. Protein: CASSSRLAGEDTQYF. Complete variable domain (other parts from reference TRBV11-3 and TRBJ2-3): EAGVVQSPRYKIIEKKQPVAFWCNPISGHNTLYWYLQNLGQGPELLIRYENEEAVDDSQLPKDRFSAERLKGVDSTLKIQPAELGDSAVYLCASSSRLAGEDTQYFGPGTRLTVL.